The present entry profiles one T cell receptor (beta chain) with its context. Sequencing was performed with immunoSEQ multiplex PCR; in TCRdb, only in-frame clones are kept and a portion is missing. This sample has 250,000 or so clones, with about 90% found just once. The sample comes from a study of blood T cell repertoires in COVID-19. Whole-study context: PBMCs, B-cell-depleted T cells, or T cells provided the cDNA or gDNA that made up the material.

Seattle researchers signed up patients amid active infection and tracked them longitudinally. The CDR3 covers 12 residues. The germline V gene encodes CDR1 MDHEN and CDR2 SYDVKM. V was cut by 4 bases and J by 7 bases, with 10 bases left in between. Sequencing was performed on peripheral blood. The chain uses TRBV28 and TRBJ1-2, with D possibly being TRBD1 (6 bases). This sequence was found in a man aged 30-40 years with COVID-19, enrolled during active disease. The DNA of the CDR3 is TGTGCCAGCAGTTACCCAGGGGCTGGCTACACCTTC. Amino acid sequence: CASSYPGAGYTF.